This paragraph covers one T cell receptor (beta chain) sequence. The data are from a study of tumor-infiltrating lymphocytes in primary liver carcinoma. From approximately 450 ng total RNA, TCR beta cDNA was generated with a primer in the constant region. A slightly modified ARM-PCR protocol with three nested multiplex PCR rounds produced these TCR beta libraries. Use of TRBV1-TRBV30 forward primers with a C-beta reverse primer characterized the first two PCR rounds, which lasted about 11 cycles each. TCRdb re-analysed the multiplex PCR reads in MiXCR, keeping a single row per CDR3 protein. The sample shows about 54,000 distinct CDR3 sequences, 70% to 85% of them seen only once. This CDR3 is built from 14 residues. V gave up 10 bases and J gave up 0 bases, with 16 bases separating them. CDR1 and CDR2 from the germline V gene are MGHRA and YSYEKL. Bulk tissue was left unsorted, and RNA and DNA were co-extracted from approximately 20-30 mg of it. Chronic HBV infection was present, with no prior treatment.

This chain links TRBV4-1 with TRBJ2-7; unclear D gene. Material: liver tumor tissue from sampling region 2. Subset given: tumor region T2, inferior pole. The TCR originated in a man in his forties with primary liver carcinoma and hepatitis B virus infection. The CDR3 protein is CANSQGHDSYEQYF. In DNA, the CDR3 is TGCGCCAACAGTCAAGGGCACGACTCCTACGAGCAGTACTTC.